The rows below give T cell receptor beta chains drawn from one sample of a study of human T cells and chemical hapten exposure. TCRdb re-called the RACE reads with MiXCR, one entry per CDR3 protein. The data contain 55,000 to 75,000 distinct CDR3 sequences, 9.5% to 15% of them seen just once; the ten biggest clones take up 2.4%. The material sequenced was whole blood, taken in connection with sensitization to the hapten diphenylcyclopropenone (DPC). The source of these receptors is a man younger than 45 with alopecia areata. Some clones in this sample may be carry-over from other donors' samples. The CDR3 runs from the conserved cysteine through the conserved F or W. The order of the fields is D gene, V gene, J gene, clone size, CDR3 protein, CDR3 DNA. D genes are given only for firm matches. Some rows mark clone size as missing; the rest say once, few, many or name a class of expanded clone.

>-|TRBV5-1|TRBJ1-1|many
CASSLVGGPNTEAFF
TGCGCCAGCAGCTTGGTTGGAGGCCCGAACACTGAAGCTTTCTTT
>TRBD2|TRBV4-1|TRBJ2-1|many
CASSRTSGGANEQFF
TGCGCCAGCAGCCGGACTAGCGGGGGGGCCAATGAGCAGTTCTTC
>TRBD1|TRBV12-3/TRBV12-4|TRBJ1-1|few
CASSPGGKAEAFF
TGTGCCAGCAGTCCAGGGGGTAAAGCTGAAGCTTTCTTT
>TRBD2|TRBV20-1|TRBJ2-5|few
CSASPLAGVETQYF
TGCAGTGCTAGCCCCCTAGCGGGGGTTGAGACCCAGTACTTC
>-|TRBV12-3/TRBV12-4|TRBJ1-1|-
CASRKRHNMNTEAFF
TGTGCCAGCAGGAAAAGACACAACATGAACACTGAAGCTTTCTTT
>-|TRBV6-2/TRBV6-3|TRBJ2-3|many
CASLSEGDTQYF
TGTGCCAGTCTCTCTGAGGGGGATACGCAGTATTTT
>TRBD2|TRBV7-7|TRBJ2-1|-
CASSPGGSYNEQFF
TGTGCTAGCAGCCCGGGGGGGTCCTACAATGAGCAGTTCTTC
>TRBD1|TRBV20-1|TRBJ1-4|few
CSARQGAGNEKLFF
TGCAGTGCCCGACAGGGGGCGGGTAATGAAAAACTGTTTTTT
>-|TRBV3-1|TRBJ2-3|few
CASSLTASDTQYF
TGTGCCAGCAGCCTGACAGCCTCAGATACGCAGTATTTT
>TRBD1|TRBV3-1|TRBJ2-3|many
CASSQRDRGTDTQYF
TGTGCCAGCAGCCAACGGGACAGGGGGACAGATACGCAGTATTTT
>-|TRBV27|TRBJ2-2|many
CASSNPPRLLNTGELFF
TGTGCCAGCAGCAATCCCCCCCGGCTATTGAACACCGGGGAGCTGTTTTTT
>-|TRBV30|TRBJ1-2|few
CAWSQAPFSYGYTF
TGTGCCTGGAGTCAGGCACCTTTCTCCTATGGCTACACCTTC